A selection of T cell receptor beta chains follows, all from one sample in a study of control samples from healthy donors and cancer patients. Profiling relied on immunoSEQ multiplex PCR, and the TCRdb table lists in-frame clones only, not all of them. Of approximately 130,000 clones listed, around 87% are singletons. Sequenced: blood. The receptors derive from a man aged 60 to 75 in good health. CDR3s include the opening cysteine and the closing phenylalanine or tryptophan. Each record gives: J gene, D gene, clone size, V gene, CDR3 protein, CDR3 DNA. D genes are given only for firm matches. Clone size is stated in some rows and not others, as once, few, many or a class when expanded.

TRBJ1-3	NA	NA	TRBV24-1	CATSDSGLYGNTIYF	TGTGCCACCAGTGATTCCGGCTTGTATGGAAACACCATATATTTT
TRBJ1-4	TRBD1	NA	TRBV7-6	CASSLGQGAWKLFF	TGTGCCAGCAGCTTGGGGCAGGGGGCCTGGAAACTGTTTTTT
TRBJ2-7	NA	NA	TRBV28	CASRPGGVERSTVQYF	TGTGCCAGCAGACCCGGAGGCGTCGAGCGGTCTACGGTGCAGTACTTC
TRBJ2-7	TRBD1	NA	TRBV28	CASRSGTGGYEQYF	TGTGCCAGCAGATCCGGGACAGGGGGGTACGAGCAGTACTTC
TRBJ1-6	NA	NA	TRBV19	CASSAPGVNSPLHF	TGTGCCAGTAGTGCGCCGGGGGTAAATTCACCCCTCCACTTT
TRBJ2-5	TRBD2	few	TRBV29-1	CSVGTSGGPKETQYF	TGCAGCGTTGGGACTAGCGGGGGGCCGAAAGAGACCCAGTACTTC
TRBJ1-4	NA	NA	TRBV18	CASSFDRSKNEKLFF	TGTGCCAGCTCCTTTGACAGGTCCAAGAATGAAAAACTGTTTTTT
TRBJ2-2	TRBD1	NA	TRBV27	CASGRGRAAGELFF	TGTGCCAGCGGTAGGGGGCGCGCCGCCGGGGAGCTGTTTTTT
TRBJ2-1	TRBD2	NA	TRBV7-8	CASSLGLAGLQRNEQFF	TGTGCCAGCAGCTTAGGGTTAGCGGGGCTTCAACGCAATGAGCAGTTCTTC
TRBJ1-4	NA	NA	TRBV9	CASSGRQALNEKLFF	TGTGCCAGCAGCGGCAGACAGGCGCTTAATGAAAAACTGTTTTTT
TRBJ1-2	TRBD1	NA	TRBV7-8	CASSLQGAYGYTF	TGTGCCAGCAGCTTACAGGGGGCCTATGGCTACACCTTC
TRBJ1-1	NA	once	TRBV19	CASSISQWTEAFF	TGTGCCAGTAGTATTAGTCAGTGGACTGAAGCTTTCTTT
TRBJ1-2	NA	NA	TRBV30	CAWSPYLRVGYTF	TGTGCCTGGAGCCCCTATCTCCGGGTGGGCTACACCTTC
TRBJ1-1	NA	NA	TRBV12-3/TRBV12-4	CASSWTVNTEAFF	TGTGCCAGCAGCTGGACGGTGAACACTGAAGCTTTCTTT
TRBJ2-2	TRBD2	NA	TRBV7-2	CASSSGLAGGINTGELFF	TGTGCCAGCAGCTCGGGACTAGCGGGGGGGATAAACACCGGGGAGCTGTTTTTT
TRBJ1-5	TRBD1	NA	TRBV5-1	CASSHNLRGGQIYSNQPQHF	TGCGCCAGCAGTCACAACCTACGAGGGGGACAGATTTATAGCAATCAGCCCCAGCATTTT
TRBJ1-1	TRBD1	few	TRBV19	CASRGDSLMNTEAFF	TGTGCCAGTAGAGGGGACAGCCTTATGAACACTGAAGCTTTCTTT
TRBJ2-1	TRBD2	NA	TRBV9	CASSVGSGSYNEQFF	TGTGCCAGCAGCGTAGGAAGCGGGAGTTACAATGAGCAGTTCTTC
TRBJ1-2	NA	once	TRBV3-1/TRBV3-2	CASSQVSRNYGYTF	TGTGCCAGCAGCCAAGTGTCTCGGAATTATGGCTACACCTTC
TRBJ1-6	TRBD1	NA	TRBV6-4	CASSPGTGAGSPLHF	TGTGCCAGCAGTCCGGGGACAGGCGCGGGTTCACCCCTCCACTTT
TRBJ2-1	NA	NA	TRBV28	CASSLAALAHNEQFF	TGTGCCAGCAGTTTAGCGGCACTTGCCCACAATGAGCAGTTCTTC
TRBJ2-7	TRBD2	NA	TRBV10-3	CAISGWTSGTYEQYF	TGTGCCATCAGCGGTTGGACTAGCGGTACCTACGAGCAGTACTTC
TRBJ1-1	TRBD1	NA	TRBV18	CASSPQITGGGNMNTEAFF	TGTGCCAGCTCACCTCAAATTACAGGGGGCGGAAATATGAACACTGAAGCTTTCTTT
TRBJ1-5	NA	NA	TRBV6-5	CASSPIQGSNQPQHF	TGTGCCAGCAGCCCGATTCAGGGAAGCAATCAGCCCCAGCATTTT
TRBJ1-2	NA	once	TRBV28	CASKRRGGNYGYTF	TGTGCCAGCAAAAGGAGGGGGGGAAACTATGGCTACACCTTC
TRBJ1-5	NA	NA	TRBV5-8	CASSFGRAPMAQHF	TGTGCCAGCAGCTTCGGCAGGGCCCCTATGGCCCAGCATTTT
TRBJ1-1	TRBD1	NA	TRBV7-8	CASRVGQGRLGTEAFF	TGTGCCAGCAGGGTGGGACAGGGGCGGTTAGGCACTGAAGCTTTCTTT
TRBJ1-5	NA	NA	TRBV18	CASSLYSNQPQHF	TGTGCCAGCTCATTGTATAGCAATCAGCCCCAGCATTTT
TRBJ2-2	NA	NA	TRBV24-1	CATSDPAGLDGELFF	TGTGCCACCAGTGATCCCGCCGGGTTGGACGGGGAGCTGTTTTTT
TRBJ1-1	TRBD1	once	TRBV5-1	CASRSPGQEAFF	TGCGCCAGCAGGTCCCCGGGACAGGAAGCTTTCTTT
TRBJ1-5	NA	NA	TRBV5-5	CASSKSGGLSNQPQHF	TGTGCCAGCAGTAAGAGTGGGGGGCTCAGCAATCAGCCCCAGCATTTT
TRBJ1-3	NA	once	TRBV6-5	CASRTSTSSGNTIYF	TGTGCCAGCAGAACCTCCACGAGCTCTGGAAACACCATATATTTT
TRBJ2-7	TRBD1	NA	TRBV4-2	CASSQVGGQGSYEQYF	TGTGCCAGCAGCCAAGTAGGAGGACAGGGCTCCTACGAGCAGTACTTC
TRBJ2-3	TRBD2	NA	TRBV28	CASSYPASGGQYF	TGTGCCAGCAGTTACCCCGCTAGCGGGGGACAGTATTTT
TRBJ1-6	TRBD1	NA	TRBV7-8	CASSQDRGYNSPLHF	TGTGCCAGCAGCCAGGACAGGGGGTATAATTCACCCCTCCACTTT
TRBJ2-5	TRBD1	NA	TRBV10-3	CAISWDRGAETQYF	TGTGCCATCAGCTGGGACAGGGGGGCCGAGACCCAGTACTTC
TRBJ2-2	NA	NA	TRBV30	CAWNPAGSNTGELFF	TGTGCCTGGAACCCAGCAGGGTCGAACACCGGGGAGCTGTTTTTT
TRBJ1-6	NA	NA	TRBV4-3	CASSQDPGGRTPLHF	TGCGCCAGCAGCCAAGATCCCGGAGGGCGTACACCCCTCCACTTT
TRBJ2-7	TRBD2	NA	TRBV5-1	CASSLGTSGVFEQYF	TGCGCCAGCAGCTTGGGGACAAGCGGGGTTTTCGAGCAGTACTTC
TRBJ2-7	TRBD1	NA	TRBV7-9	CASSSSGTGVYEQYF	TGTGCCAGCAGCTCGTCCGGGACAGGGGTCTACGAGCAGTACTTC
TRBJ2-1	NA	NA	TRBV12-3/TRBV12-4	CASSLGRLNEQFF	TGTGCCAGCAGTTTGGGGCGACTCAATGAGCAGTTCTTC
TRBJ1-3	TRBD1	once	TRBV5-1	CASRDSGSSGNTIYF	TGCGCCAGTCGGGACAGTGGGAGCTCTGGAAACACCATATATTTT
TRBJ2-4	TRBD2	NA	TRBV6-5	CASSYSGGGDIQYF	TGTGCCAGCAGTTACTCTGGCGGGGGGGACATTCAGTACTTC
TRBJ1-5	NA	NA	TRBV28	CASSFRQGNQPQHF	TGTGCCAGCAGTTTTCGTCAGGGTAATCAGCCCCAGCATTTT
TRBJ1-5	TRBD1	NA	TRBV2	CASSGTGNNQPQHF	TGTGCCAGCAGTGGGACAGGGAATAATCAGCCCCAGCATTTT
TRBJ2-6	TRBD1	NA	TRBV28	CASSSGQGMTGANVLTF	TGTGCCAGCAGTTCGGGACAGGGAATGACTGGGGCCAACGTCCTGACTTTC
TRBJ1-6	NA	few	TRBV30	CAWTLGRSYNSPLHF	TGTGCCTGGACCTTGGGACGGTCCTATAATTCACCCCTCCACTTT
TRBJ2-1	TRBD1	NA	TRBV3-1/TRBV3-2	CASSHGPGQGYNEQFF	TGTGCCAGCAGCCATGGACCGGGACAGGGATACAATGAGCAGTTCTTC
TRBJ2-5	NA	NA	TRBV6-5	CASGQLFQAQYF	TGTGCCAGCGGGCAGTTGTTCCAGGCCCAGTACTTC
TRBJ1-2	TRBD1	NA	TRBV27	CASSSPRQGNYGYTF	TGTGCCAGCAGTTCGCCCCGACAGGGGAACTATGGCTACACCTTC
TRBJ2-1	NA	few	TRBV6-5	CASYKESAYNEQFF	TGTGCCAGCTACAAGGAATCGGCCTACAATGAGCAGTTCTTC
TRBJ1-3	TRBD1	NA	TRBV6-5	CASRGQQSGNTIYF	TGTGCCAGCCGGGGACAGCAGTCTGGAAACACCATATATTTT
TRBJ2-5	TRBD1	NA	TRBV7-3	CASSATGGVETQYF	TGTGCCAGCAGCGCGACAGGGGGAGTAGAGACCCAGTACTTC
TRBJ2-1	NA	few	TRBV18	CASSPGVNEQFF	TGTGCCAGCTCACCAGGGGTCAATGAGCAGTTCTTC